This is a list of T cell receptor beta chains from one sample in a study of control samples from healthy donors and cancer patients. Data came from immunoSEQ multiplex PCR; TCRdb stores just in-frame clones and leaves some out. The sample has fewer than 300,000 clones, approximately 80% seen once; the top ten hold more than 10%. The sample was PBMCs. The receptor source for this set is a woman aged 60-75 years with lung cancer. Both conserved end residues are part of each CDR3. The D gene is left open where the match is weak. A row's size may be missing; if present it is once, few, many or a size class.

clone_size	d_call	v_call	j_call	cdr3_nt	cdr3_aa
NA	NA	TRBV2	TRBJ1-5	TGTGCCAGCAGTGGATCCGCTGGATACTCCACGAATCAGCCCCAGCATTTT	CASSGSAGYSTNQPQHF
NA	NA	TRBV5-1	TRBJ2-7	TGCGCCAGCAGCTCCGACAGTCTCCCAATCTCCGAGCAGTACTTC	CASSSDSLPISEQYF
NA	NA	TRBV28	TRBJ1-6	TGTGCCATCAAGGAGACAACGGGGAATTCACCCCTCCACTTT	CAIKETTGNSPLHF
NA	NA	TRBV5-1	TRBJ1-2	TGCGCCAGCAGCTTGCAGTCCGGCAACTATGGCTACACCTTC	CASSLQSGNYGYTF
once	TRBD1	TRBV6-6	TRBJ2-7	TGTGCCAGCAGTTCCCCGGGACAGGGGACCCGAGAGCAGTACTTC	CASSSPGQGTREQYF
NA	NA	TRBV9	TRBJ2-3	TGTGCCAGCAGCGTAGGCCTAATGGGCCGCACAGATACGCAGTATTTT	CASSVGLMGRTDTQYF
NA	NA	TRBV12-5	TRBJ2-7	TGTGCTAGTGGTAACAGCTACGAGCAGTACTTC	CASGNSYEQYF
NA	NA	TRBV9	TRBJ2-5	TGTGCCAGCAGCGTAGTTGAGGGAGAGACCCAGTACTTC	CASSVVEGETQYF
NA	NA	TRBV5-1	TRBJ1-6	TGCGCCAGCACCGACGCCAGCTCCTATAATTCACCCCTCCACTTT	CASTDASSYNSPLHF
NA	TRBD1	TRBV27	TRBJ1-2	TGTGCCAGCAGCTCTCCCACTCAGGGGGCGAGGGGCTACACCTTC	CASSSPTQGARGYTF
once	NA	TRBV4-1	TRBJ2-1	TGCGCCAGCAGCCAAGATTTGTGGAGGGCCAATGAGCAGTTCTTC	CASSQDLWRANEQFF
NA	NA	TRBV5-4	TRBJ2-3	TGTGCCAGCAGCTCTGGGGGCGCTCGGGCAGATACGCAGTATTTT	CASSSGGARADTQYF
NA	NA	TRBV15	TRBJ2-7	TGTGCCACCAGCAGAGAGCACGAGCAGTACTTC	CATSREHEQYF
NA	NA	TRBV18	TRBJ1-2	TGTGCCAGCTCACCAGAGGCGGCAGGGGCCCGCGGCTACACCTTC	CASSPEAAGARGYTF
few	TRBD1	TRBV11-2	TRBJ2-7	TGTGCCAGCAGCCATGAACCGGGACAGGGGATCAACGAGCAGTACTTC	CASSHEPGQGINEQYF
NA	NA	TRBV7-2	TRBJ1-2	TGTGCCAGCAGTCAACATGGAGTTAACTATGGCTACACCTTC	CASSQHGVNYGYTF
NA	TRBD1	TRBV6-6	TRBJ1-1	TGTGCCAGCACGGTTGACAGGGAGACTGAAGCTTTCTTT	CASTVDRETEAFF
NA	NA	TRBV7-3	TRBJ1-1	TGTGCCAGCAGCTTAGACACGAACACTGAAGCTTTCTTT	CASSLDTNTEAFF
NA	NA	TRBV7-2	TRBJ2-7	TGTGCCAGCAGCTTAGCCGCTTCCAGCTCCTACGAGCAGTACTTC	CASSLAASSSYEQYF
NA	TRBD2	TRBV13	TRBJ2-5	TGTGCCAGCAGCGGAATCCTTCCCGGGACTAGCGGGGGGGTTGAACAAGAGACCCAGTACTTC	CASSGILPGTSGGVEQETQYF
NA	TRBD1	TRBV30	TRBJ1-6	TGTGCCTGGAGTACCGACAGGGCGACTAATCCACCCCTCCACTTT	CAWSTDRATNPPLHF
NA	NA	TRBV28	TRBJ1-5	TGTGCCAGCAGTAAGGGTCTGGGGAGCAATCAGCCCCAGCATTTT	CASSKGLGSNQPQHF
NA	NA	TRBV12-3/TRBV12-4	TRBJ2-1	TGTGCCAGCAGTCCCCTGGGCCCGCCTGAGCAGTTCTTC	CASSPLGPPEQFF
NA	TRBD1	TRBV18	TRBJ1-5	TGTGCCAGCTCACCGCAGACAGGGGGCGATCAGCCCCAGCATTTT	CASSPQTGGDQPQHF
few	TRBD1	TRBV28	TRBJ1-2	TGTGCCACAACTCTGACAGGGAACGTGGGTGGCTACACCTTC	CATTLTGNVGGYTF
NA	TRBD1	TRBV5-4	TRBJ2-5	TGTGCCAGCAGCCGGGACCTGACAGGGGAAAAGACCCAGTACTTC	CASSRDLTGEKTQYF
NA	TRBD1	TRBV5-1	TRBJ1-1	TGCGCCAGCAGCCCTTCCCCGGGACAGATATCAAACACTGAAGCTTTCTTT	CASSPSPGQISNTEAFF
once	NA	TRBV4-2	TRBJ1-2	TGTGCCAGCAGCCAAAGGGCCCCAGCGAACAACTATGGCTACACCTTC	CASSQRAPANNYGYTF
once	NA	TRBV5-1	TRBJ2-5	TGCGCCAGCAGCTCTGGACTGGAAGAGACCCAGTACTTC	CASSSGLEETQYF
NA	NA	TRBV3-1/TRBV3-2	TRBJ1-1	TGTGCCAGCAGCCAAGGGACTTCTTCGGACACTGAAGCTTTCTTT	CASSQGTSSDTEAFF
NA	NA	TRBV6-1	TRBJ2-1	TGTGCCAGCAGTGAATCGGGGGGCCCCTACAATGAGCAGTTCTTC	CASSESGGPYNEQFF
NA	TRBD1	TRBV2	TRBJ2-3	TGTGCCAGCACTTACAGGGGCATGTCTGGCACAGATACGCAGTATTTT	CASTYRGMSGTDTQYF
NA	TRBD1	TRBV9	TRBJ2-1	TGTGCCAGCAGCGTAGGACAGGGGGCCTACAATGAGCAGTTCTTC	CASSVGQGAYNEQFF
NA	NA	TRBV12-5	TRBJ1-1	TGTGCTAGTGGTTTCATGACAGCGCGGAACACTGAAGCTTTCTTT	CASGFMTARNTEAFF
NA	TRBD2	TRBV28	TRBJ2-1	TGTGCCAGTTCGGTCGGGACTACCTCCTACAATGAGCAGTTCTTC	CASSVGTTSYNEQFF
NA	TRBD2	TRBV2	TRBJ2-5	TGTGCCAGCAGTGTCGGGGGGGAAGAGACCCAGTACTTC	CASSVGGEETQYF
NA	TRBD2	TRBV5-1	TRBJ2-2	TGCGCCAGCAGCTTGGGGACTAGCGGGACCGGGGAGCTGTTTTTT	CASSLGTSGTGELFF
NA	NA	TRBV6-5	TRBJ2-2	TGTGCCAGCAGTTACTCAGGTGCCTTGAACACCGGGGAGCTGTTTTTT	CASSYSGALNTGELFF
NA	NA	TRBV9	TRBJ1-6	TGTGCCAGCAGCGTAGGGGAAGGGTTAGACCCCCTCCACTTT	CASSVGEGLDPLHF
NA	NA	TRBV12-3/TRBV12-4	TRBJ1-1	TGTGCCAGCAGTTTAGGGTTGAACACTGAAGCTTTCTTT	CASSLGLNTEAFF
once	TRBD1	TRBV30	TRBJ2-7	TGTGCCTGGAGTGGACAGGGAGCCCCCTTAAAGTACTTC	CAWSGQGAPLKYF
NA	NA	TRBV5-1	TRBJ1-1	TGCGCCAGCAGCTTGGGAGGGGCTATGAACACTGAAGCTTTCTTT	CASSLGGAMNTEAFF